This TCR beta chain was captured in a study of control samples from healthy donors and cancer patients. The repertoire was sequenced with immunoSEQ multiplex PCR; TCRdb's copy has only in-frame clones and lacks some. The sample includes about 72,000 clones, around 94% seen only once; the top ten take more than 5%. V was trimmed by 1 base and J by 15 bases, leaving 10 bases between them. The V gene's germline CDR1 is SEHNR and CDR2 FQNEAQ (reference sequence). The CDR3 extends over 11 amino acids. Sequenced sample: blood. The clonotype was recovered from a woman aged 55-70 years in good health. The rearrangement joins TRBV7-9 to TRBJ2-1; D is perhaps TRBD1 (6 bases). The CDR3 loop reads CASSLEGVLFF. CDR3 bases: TGTGCCAGCAGCTTAGAGGGGGTCCTGTTCTTC.